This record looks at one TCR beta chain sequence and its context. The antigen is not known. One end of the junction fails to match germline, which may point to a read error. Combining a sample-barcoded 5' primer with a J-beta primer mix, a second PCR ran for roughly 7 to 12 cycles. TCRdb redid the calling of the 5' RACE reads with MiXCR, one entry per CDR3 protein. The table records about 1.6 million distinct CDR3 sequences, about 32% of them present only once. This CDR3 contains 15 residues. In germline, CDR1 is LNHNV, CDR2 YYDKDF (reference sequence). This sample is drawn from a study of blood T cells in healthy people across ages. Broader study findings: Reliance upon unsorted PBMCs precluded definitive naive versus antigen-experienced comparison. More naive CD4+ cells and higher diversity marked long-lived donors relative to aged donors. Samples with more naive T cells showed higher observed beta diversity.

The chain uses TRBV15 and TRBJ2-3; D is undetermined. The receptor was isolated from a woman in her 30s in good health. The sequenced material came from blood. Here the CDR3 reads CATNRDSRWADTQYF. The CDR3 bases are TGTGCCACCAACAGAGATTCGCGGTGGGCAGATACGCAGTATTTT.